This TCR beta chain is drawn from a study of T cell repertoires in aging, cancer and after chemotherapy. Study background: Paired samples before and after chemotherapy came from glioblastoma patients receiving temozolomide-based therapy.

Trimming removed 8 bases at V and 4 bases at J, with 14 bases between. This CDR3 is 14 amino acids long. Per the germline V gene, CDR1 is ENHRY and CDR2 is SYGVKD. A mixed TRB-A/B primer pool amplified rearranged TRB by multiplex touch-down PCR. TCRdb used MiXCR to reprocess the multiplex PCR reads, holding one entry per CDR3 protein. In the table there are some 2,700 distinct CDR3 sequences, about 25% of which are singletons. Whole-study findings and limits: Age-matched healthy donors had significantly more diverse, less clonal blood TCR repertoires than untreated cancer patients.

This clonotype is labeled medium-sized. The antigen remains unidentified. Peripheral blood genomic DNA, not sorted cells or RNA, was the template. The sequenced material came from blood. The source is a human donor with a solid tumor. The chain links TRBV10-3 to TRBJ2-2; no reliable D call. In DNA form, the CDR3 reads TGTGCCATCCGGTGGGCGGACCTCACCGGGGAGCTGTTTTTT. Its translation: CAIRWADLTGELFF.